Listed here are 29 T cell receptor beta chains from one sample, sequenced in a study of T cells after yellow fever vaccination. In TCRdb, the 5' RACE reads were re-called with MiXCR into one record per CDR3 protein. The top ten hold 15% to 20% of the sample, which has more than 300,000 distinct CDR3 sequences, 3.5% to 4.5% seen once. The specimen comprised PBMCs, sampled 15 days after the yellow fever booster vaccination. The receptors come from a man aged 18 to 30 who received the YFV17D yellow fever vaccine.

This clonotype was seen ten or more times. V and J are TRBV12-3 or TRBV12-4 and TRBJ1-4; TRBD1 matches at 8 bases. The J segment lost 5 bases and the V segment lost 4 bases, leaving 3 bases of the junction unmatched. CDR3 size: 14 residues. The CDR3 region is CASSSTGVNEKLFF. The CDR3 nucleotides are TGTGCCAGCAGTTCGACAGGGGTGAATGAAAAACTGTTTTTT.

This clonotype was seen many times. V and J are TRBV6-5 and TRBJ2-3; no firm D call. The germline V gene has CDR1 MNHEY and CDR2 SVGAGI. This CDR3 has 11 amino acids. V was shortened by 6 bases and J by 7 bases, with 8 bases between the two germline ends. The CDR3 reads CASSVSNTQYF. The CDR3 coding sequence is TGTGCCAGCAGCGTATCTAATACGCAGTATTTT.

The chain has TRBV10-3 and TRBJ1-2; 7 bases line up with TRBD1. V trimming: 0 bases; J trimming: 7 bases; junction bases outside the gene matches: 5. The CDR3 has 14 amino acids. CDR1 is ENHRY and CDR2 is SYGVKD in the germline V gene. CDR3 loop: CAISESQGVFGYTF. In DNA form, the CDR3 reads TGTGCCATCAGTGAGTCCCAGGGGGTATTTGGCTACACCTTC.

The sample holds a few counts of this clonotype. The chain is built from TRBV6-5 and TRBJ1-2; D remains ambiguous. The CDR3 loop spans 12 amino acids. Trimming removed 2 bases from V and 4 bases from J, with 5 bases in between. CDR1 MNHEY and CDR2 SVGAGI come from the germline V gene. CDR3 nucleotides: TGTGCCAGCAGTTACAACAGCTATGGCTACACCTTC. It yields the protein CASSYNSYGYTF.

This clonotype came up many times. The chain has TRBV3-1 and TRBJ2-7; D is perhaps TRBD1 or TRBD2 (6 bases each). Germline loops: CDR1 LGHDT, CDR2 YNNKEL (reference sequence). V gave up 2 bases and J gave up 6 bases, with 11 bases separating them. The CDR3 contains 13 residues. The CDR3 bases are TGTGCCAGCAGCCAAAAGGGGGGTCGCGAGCAGTACTTC. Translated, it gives CASSQKGGREQYF.

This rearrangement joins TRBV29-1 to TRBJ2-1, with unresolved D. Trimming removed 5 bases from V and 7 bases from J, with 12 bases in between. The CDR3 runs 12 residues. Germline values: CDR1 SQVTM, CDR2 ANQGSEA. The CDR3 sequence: CSVLRVGNEQFF. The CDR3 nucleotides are TGCAGCGTTCTTAGGGTGGGAAATGAGCAGTTCTTC.

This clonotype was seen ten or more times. Here the CDR3 reads CATLRNGAYNEQFF. CDR3 bases: TGTGCCACCTTACGAAACGGGGCCTACAATGAGCAGTTCTTC. The V call is TRBV12-3 or TRBV12-4, the J call TRBJ2-1; maybe TRBD2 (5 bases). This CDR3 is built from 14 residues. V was cut by 10 bases and J by 2 bases, with 15 bases left in between.

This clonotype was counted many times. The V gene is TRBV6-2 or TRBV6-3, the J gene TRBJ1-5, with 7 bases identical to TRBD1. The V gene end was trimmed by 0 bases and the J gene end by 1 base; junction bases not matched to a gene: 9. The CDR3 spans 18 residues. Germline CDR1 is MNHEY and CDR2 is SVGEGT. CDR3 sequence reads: CASSYSSGQGESNQPQHF. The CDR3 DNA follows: TGTGCCAGCAGTTACTCGTCGGGGCAGGGGGAAAGCAATCAGCCCCAGCATTTT.

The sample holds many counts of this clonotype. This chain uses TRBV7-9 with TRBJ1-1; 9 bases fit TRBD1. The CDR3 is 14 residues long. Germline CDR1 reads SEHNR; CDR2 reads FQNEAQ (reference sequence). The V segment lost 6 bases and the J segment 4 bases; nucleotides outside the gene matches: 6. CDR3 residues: CASSLRDRVTEAFF. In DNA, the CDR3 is TGTGCCAGCAGTCTCCGGGACAGGGTCACTGAAGCTTTCTTT.

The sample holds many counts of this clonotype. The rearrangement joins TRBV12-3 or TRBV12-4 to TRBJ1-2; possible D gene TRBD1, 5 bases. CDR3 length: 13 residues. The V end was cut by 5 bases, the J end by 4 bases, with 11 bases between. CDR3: CASSPWGSYGYTF. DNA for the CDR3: TGTGCCAGCAGTCCCTGGGGGTCCTATGGCTACACCTTC.

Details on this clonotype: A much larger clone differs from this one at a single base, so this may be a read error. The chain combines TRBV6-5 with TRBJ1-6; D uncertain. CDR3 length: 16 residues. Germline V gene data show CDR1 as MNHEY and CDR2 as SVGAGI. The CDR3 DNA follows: TGTGCCAGCAGTTACTCGGCCAGCTGGGGTGGTTCACCCCTCCGCTTT. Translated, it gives CASSYSASWGGSPLRF.

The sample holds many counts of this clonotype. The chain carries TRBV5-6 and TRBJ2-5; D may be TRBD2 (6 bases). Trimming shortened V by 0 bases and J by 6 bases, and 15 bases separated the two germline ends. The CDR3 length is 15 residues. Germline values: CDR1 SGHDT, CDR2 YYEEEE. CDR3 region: CASSLDGGLRKTQYF. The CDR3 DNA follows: TGTGCCAGCAGCTTGGACGGGGGTTTAAGGAAGACCCAGTACTTC.

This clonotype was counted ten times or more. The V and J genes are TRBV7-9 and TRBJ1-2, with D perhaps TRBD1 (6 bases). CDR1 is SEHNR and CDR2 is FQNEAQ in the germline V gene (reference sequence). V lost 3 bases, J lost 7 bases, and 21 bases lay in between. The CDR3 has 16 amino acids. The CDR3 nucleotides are TGTGCCAGCAGCTTCATGGCGTATGCCAGGGGAGTTGGCTACACCTTC. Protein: CASSFMAYARGVGYTF.

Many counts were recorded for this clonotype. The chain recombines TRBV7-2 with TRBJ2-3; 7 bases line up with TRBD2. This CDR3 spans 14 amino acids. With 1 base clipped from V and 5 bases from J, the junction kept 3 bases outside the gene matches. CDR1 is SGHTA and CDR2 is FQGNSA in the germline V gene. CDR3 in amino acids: CASSLGGGRDTQYF. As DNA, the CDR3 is TGTGCCAGCAGCTTAGGGGGCGGGAGAGATACGCAGTATTTT.

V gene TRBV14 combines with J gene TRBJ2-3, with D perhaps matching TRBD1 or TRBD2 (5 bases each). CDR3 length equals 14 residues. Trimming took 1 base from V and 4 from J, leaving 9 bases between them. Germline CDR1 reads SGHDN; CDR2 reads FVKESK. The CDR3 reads CASSQAGSADTQYF. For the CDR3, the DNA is TGTGCCAGCAGCCAAGCAGGGAGCGCAGATACGCAGTATTTT.

CDR3 loop: CAISENSGSEAFF. In DNA form, the CDR3 reads TGTGCCATCAGTGAGAATTCGGGGTCTGAAGCTTTCTTT. The chain combines TRBV10-3 with TRBJ1-1; D not certain. V gave up 2 bases and J gave up 6 bases, with 10 bases separating them. This CDR3 is built from 13 residues. Germline lookup yields CDR1 ENHRY and CDR2 SYGVKD.

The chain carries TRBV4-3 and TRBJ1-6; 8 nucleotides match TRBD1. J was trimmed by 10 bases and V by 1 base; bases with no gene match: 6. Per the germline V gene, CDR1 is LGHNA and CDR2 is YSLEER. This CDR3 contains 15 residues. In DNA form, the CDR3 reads TGCGCCAGCAGCCAAGGTGGCAGGGGGCAATCACCCCTCCACTTT. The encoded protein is CASSQGGRGQSPLHF.

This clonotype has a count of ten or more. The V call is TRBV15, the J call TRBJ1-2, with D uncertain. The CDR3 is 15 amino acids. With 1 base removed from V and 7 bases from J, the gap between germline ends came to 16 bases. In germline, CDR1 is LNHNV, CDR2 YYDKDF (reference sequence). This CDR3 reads CATSRGTDPTFGYTF. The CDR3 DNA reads TGTGCCACCAGCAGAGGCACGGACCCAACCTTTGGCTACACCTTC.

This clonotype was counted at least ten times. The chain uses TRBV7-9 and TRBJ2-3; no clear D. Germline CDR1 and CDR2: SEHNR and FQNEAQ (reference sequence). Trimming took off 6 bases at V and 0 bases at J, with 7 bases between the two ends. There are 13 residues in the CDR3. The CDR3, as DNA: TGTGCCAGCAGGGAGACTAGCACAGATACGCAGTATTTT. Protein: CASRETSTDTQYF.

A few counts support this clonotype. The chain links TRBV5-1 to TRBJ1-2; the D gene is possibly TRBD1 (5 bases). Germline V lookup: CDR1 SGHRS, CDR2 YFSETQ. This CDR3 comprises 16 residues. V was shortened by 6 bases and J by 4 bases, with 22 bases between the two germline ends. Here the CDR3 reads CASIPSWWNRSYGYTF. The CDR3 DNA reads TGCGCCAGCATCCCCTCCTGGTGGAACAGGTCCTATGGCTACACCTTC.

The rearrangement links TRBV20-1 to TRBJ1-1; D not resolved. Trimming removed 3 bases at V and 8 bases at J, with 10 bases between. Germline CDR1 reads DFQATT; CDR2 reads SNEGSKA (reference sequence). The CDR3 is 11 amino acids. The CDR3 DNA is TGCAGTGCTAGGAGGAACTTGGAAGCTTTCTTT. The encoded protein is CSARRNLEAFF.

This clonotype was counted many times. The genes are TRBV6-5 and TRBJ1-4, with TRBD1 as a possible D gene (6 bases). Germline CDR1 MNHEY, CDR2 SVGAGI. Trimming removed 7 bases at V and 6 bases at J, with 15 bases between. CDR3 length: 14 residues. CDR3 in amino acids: CASTPGARDEKLFF. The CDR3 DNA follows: TGTGCCAGCACCCCGGGGGCAAGGGATGAAAAACTGTTTTTT.

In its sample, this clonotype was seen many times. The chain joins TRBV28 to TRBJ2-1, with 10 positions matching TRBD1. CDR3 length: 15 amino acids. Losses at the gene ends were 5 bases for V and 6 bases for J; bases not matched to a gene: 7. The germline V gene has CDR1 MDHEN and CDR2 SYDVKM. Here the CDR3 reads CASSPGTGDANEQFF. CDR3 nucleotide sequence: TGTGCCAGCAGTCCCGGGACAGGGGACGCCAATGAGCAGTTCTTC.

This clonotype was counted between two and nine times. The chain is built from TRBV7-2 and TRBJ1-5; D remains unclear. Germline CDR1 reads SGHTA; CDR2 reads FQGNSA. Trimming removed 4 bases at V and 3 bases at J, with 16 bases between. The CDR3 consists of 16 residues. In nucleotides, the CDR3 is TGTGCCAGCAGCTATTTTCATTTGGGATACAATCAGCCCCAGCATTTT. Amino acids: CASSYFHLGYNQPQHF.

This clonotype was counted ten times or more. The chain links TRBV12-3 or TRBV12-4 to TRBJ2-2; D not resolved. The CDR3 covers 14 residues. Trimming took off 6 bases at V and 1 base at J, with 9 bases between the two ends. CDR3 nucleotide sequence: TGTGCCAGCAGACGATTTAGGAACACCGGGGAGCTGTTTTTT. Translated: CASRRFRNTGELFF.

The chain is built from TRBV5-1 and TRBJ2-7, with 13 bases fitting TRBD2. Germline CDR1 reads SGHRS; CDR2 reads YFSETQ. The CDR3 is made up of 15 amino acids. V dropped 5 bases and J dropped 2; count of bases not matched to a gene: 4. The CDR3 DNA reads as TGCGCCAGCAGTTACGGACTAGCGGGAGCCTACGAGCAGTACTTC. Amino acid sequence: CASSYGLAGAYEQYF.

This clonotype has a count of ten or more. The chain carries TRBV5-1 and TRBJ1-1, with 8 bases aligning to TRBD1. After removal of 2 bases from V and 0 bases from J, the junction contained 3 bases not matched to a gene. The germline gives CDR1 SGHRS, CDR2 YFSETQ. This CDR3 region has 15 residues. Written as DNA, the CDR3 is TGCGCCAGCAGCTTTGCAGGGGGCATGAACACTGAAGCTTTCTTT. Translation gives CASSFAGGMNTEAFF.

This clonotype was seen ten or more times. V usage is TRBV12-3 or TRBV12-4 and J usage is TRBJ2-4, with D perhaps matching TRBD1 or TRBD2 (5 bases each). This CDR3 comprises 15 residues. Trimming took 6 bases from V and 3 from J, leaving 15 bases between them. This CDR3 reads CASSPPGGGKNIQYF. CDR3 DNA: TGTGCCAGCAGCCCCCCGGGTGGGGGCAAAAACATTCAGTACTTC.

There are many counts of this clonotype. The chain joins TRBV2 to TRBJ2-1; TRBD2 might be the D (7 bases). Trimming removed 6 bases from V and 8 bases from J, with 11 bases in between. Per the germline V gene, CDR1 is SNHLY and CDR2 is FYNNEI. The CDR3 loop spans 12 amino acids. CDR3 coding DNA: TGTGCCAGCAGGAGGGGGGGGGATGAGCAGTTCTTC. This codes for CASRRGGDEQFF.